The rows below give T cell receptor beta chains drawn from one sample of a study of blood T cell repertoires in COVID-19. Only in-frame clones appear in the TCRdb table, and some are missing; sequencing was by immunoSEQ multiplex PCR. The sample gives more than 200,000 clones, about four fifths of which show up once; about 2.3% is in the top ten. The sample consisted of peripheral blood. These receptors all stem from a woman in her 40s with active or convalescent COVID-19. Both conserved end residues are trimmed from each CDR3.

TRBV30	TRBJ2-1	ASGEGPGFYNEQF
TRBV7-2	TRBJ2-5	ASSSIQETQY
TRBV6-5	TRBJ1-1	ASGPRQGGTEAF
TRBV9	TRBJ1-1	ASSADTEAF
TRBV29-1	TRBJ1-1	SVVGVGDTEAF
TRBV2	TRBJ2-7	ASSARTGAYEQY
TRBV7-3	TRBJ2-7	ASSMDRGDYEQY
TRBV6-5	TRBJ2-3	ASSYLAGSADTQY
TRBV30	TRBJ2-7	AWSVLNDYEQY
TRBV28	TRBJ1-3	ASSLYSGNTIY
TRBV5-5	TRBJ2-2	ASRIGTGVTGELF
TRBV2	TRBJ2-2	ASTQGHTGELF
TRBV18	TRBJ1-2	ASSPDGSYGYT
TRBV20-1	TRBJ2-5	SLQETQY